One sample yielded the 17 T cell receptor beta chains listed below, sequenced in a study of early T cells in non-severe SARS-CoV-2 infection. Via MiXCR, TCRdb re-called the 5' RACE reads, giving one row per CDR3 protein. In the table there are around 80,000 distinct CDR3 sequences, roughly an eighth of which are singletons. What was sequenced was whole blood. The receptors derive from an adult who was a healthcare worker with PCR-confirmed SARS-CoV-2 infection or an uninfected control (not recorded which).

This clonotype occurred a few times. The CDR3 is CASSYTGPLTGELFF. The CDR3, as DNA: TGTGCCAGCAGTTACACGGGACCGCTGACCGGGGAGCTGTTTTTT. The chain carries TRBV6-5 and TRBJ2-2; D may match TRBD1 or TRBD2 (5 bases each). The CDR3 totals 15 residues. Germline lookup yields CDR1 MNHEY and CDR2 SVGAGI. The V gene lost 2 bases and the J gene lost 5 bases, with 12 bases spanning the gap.

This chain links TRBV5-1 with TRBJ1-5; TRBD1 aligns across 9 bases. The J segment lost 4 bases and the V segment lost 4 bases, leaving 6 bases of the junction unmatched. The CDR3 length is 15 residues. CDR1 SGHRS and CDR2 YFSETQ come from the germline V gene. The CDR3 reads CASSITGGQNQPQHF. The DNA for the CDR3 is TGCGCCAGCAGCATCACAGGGGGCCAGAATCAGCCCCAGCATTTT.

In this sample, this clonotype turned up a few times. Here the CDR3 DNA reads TGTGCCAGCAGTTACGCCGGGGTTCCAGCTGGCTACACCTTC. Residues: CASSYAGVPAGYTF. The V call is TRBV6-6, the J call TRBJ1-2; D remains unclear. CDR3 length equals 14 residues. CDR1 is MNHNY and CDR2 is SVGAGI in the germline V gene (reference sequence). V lost 2 bases and J lost 7, with 14 bases in between.

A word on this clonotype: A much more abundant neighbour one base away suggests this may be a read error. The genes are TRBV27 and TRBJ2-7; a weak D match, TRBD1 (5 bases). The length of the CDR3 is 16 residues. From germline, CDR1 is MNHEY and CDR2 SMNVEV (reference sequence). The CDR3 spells CASSLPVPGSLGEKYF. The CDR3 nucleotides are TGTGCCAGCAGTTTACCTGTTCCAGGGTCCCTAGGCGAGAAGTACTTC.

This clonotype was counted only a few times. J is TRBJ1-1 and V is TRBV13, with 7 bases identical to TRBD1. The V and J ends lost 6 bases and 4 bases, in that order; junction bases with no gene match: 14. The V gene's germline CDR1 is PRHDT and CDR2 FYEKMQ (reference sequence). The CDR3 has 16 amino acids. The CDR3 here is CASSLDRQGRGTEAFF. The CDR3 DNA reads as TGTGCCAGCAGTTTGGATCGACAGGGACGGGGCACTGAAGCTTTCTTT.

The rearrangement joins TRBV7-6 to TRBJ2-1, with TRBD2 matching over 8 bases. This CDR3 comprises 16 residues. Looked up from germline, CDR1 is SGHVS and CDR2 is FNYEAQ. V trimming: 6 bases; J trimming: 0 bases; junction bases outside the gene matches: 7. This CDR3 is CASSNSGAGSYNEQFF. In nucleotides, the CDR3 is TGTGCCAGCAGTAATAGCGGGGCCGGCTCCTACAATGAGCAGTTCTTC.

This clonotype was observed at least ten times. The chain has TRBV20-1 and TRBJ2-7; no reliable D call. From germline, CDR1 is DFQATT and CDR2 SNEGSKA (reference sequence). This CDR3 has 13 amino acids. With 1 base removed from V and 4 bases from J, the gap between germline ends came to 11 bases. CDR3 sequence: CSARAELGYEQYF. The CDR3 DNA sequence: TGCAGTGCTAGAGCAGAATTGGGGTACGAGCAGTACTTC.

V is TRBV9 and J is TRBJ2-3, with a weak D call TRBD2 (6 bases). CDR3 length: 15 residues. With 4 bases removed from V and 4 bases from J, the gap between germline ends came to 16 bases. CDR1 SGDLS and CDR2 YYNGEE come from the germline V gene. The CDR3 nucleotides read TGTGCCAGCAGCCCTCTAGGGGACTTCGCAGATACGCAGTATTTT. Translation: CASSPLGDFADTQYF. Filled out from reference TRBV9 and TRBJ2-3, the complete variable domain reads DSGVTQTPKHLITATGQRVTLRCSPRSGDLSVYWYQQSLDQGLQFLIQYYNGEERAKGNILERFSAQQFPDLHSELNLSSLELGDSALYFCASSPLGDFADTQYFGPGTRLTVL.

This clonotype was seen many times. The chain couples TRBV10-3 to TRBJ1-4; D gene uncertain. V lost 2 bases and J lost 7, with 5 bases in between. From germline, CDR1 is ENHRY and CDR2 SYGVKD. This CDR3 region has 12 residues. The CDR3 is CAISEGSEKLFF. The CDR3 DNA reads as TGTGCCATCAGTGAGGGCAGTGAAAAACTGTTTTTT.

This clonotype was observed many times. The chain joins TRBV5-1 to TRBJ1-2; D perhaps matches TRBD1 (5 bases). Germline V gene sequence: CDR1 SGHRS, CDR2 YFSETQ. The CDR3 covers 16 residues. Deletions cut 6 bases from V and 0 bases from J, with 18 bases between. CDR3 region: CASNGDPGTANYGYTF. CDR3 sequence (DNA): TGCGCCAGCAACGGGGACCCGGGAACAGCTAACTATGGCTACACCTTC.

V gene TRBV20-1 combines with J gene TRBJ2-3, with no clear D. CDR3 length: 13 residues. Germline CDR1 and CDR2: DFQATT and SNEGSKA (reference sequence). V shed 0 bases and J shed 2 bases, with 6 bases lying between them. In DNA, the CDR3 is TGCAGTGCTAGAGAGGCCGTCACAGATACGCAGTATTTT. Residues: CSAREAVTDTQYF.

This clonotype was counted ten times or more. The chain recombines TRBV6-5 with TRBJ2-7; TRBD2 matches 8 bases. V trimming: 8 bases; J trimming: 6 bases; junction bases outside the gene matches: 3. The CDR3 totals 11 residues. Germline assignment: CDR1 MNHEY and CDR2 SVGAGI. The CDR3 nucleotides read TGTGCCAGCGGGACTAGGGGCGAGCAGTACTTC. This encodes CASGTRGEQYF.

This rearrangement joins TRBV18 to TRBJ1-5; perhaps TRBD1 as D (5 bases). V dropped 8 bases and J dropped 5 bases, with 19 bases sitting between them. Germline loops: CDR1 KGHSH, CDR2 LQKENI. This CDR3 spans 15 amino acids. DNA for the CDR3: TGTGCCAGCCAACAAGCCCCGGGGCAGCATCAGCCCCAGCATTTT. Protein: CASQQAPGQHQPQHF.

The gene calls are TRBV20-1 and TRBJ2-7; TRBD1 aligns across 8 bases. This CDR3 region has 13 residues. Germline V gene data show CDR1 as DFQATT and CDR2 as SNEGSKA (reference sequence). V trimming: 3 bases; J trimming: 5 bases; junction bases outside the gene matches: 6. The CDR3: CSAREQGDNEQYF. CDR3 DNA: TGCAGTGCTAGGGAACAGGGGGATAACGAGCAGTACTTC.

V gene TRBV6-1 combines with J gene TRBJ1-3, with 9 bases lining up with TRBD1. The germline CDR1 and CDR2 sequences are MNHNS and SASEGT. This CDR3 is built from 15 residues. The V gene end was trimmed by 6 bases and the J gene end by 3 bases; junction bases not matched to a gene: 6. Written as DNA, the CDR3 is TGTGCCAGCAGGACGGGACAGGGCGGTGGAAACACCATATATTTT. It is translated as CASRTGQGGGNTIYF.

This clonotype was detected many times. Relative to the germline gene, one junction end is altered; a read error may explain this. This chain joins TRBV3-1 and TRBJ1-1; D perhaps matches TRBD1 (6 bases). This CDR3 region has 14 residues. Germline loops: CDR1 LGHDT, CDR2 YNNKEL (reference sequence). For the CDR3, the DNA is TGTGCCAGCAGCCAACGGGACACGAACACTGAAGTTTTCTTT. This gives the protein CASSQRDTNTEVFF.

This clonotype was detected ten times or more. The CDR3 region is CASSQQVSQTQYF. The DNA of the CDR3 is TGTGCCAGCAGTCAACAAGTTTCCCAGACCCAGTACTTC. The chain recombines TRBV6-5 with TRBJ2-5; D is uncertain. The CDR3 loop spans 13 amino acids. Germline CDR1 and CDR2: MNHEY and SVGAGI. V was clipped by 5 bases and J by 6 bases, with 13 bases between them.